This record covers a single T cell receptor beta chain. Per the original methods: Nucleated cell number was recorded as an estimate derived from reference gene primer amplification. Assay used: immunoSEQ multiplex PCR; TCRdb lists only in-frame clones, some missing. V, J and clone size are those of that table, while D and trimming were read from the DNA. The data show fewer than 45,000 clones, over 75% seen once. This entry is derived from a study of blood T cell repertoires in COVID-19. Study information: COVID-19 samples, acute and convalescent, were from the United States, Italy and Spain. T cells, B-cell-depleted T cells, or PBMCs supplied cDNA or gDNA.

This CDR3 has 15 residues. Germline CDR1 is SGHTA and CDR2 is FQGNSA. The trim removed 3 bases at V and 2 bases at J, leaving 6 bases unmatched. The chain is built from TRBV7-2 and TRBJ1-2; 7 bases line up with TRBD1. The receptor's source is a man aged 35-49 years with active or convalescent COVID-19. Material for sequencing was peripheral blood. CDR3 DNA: TGTGCCAGCAGCTTTACAGGGGTTTTCAACTATGGCTACACCTTC. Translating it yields CASSFTGVFNYGYTF.